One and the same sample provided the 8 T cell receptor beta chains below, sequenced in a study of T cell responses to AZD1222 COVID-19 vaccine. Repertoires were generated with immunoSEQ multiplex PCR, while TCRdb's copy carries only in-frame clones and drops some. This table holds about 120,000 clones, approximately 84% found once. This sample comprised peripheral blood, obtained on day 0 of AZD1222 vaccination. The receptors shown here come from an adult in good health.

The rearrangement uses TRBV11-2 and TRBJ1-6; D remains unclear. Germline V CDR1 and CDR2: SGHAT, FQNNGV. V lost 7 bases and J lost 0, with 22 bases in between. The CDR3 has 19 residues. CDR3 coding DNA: TGTGCCAGCAAACCCTTCTACTCCCTCCGGGGCTCCTATAATTCACCCCTCCACTTT. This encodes CASKPFYSLRGSYNSPLHF.

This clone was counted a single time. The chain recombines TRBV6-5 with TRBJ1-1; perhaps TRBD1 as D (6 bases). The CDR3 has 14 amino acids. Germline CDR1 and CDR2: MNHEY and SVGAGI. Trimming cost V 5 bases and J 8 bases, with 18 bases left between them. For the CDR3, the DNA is TGTGCCAGCAGTCCCCAGGTGGGGGGCAACGAAGCTTTCTTT. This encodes CASSPQVGGNEAFF.

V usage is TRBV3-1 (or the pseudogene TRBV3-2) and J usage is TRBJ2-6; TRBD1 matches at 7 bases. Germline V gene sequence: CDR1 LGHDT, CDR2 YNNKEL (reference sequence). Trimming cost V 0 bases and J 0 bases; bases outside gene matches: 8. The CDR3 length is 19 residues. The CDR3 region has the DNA TGTGCCAGCAGCCAAGATCAAGTGACAGGGAGCTCTGGGGCCAACGTCCTGACTTTC. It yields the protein CASSQDQVTGSSGANVLTF.

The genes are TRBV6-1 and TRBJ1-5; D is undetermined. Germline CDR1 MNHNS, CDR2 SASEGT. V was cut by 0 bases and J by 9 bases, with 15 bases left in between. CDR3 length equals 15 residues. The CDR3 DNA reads TGTGCCAGCAGTGAAGCGGGAGCTTCCAAAGGGCCCCAGCATTTT. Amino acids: CASSEAGASKGPQHF.

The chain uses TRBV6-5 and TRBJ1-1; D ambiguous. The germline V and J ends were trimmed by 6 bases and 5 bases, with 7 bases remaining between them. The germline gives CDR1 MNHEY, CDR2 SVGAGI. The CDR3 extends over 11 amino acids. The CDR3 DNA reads TGTGCCAGCAGGGTGGGGACTGAAGCTTTCTTT. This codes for CASRVGTEAFF.

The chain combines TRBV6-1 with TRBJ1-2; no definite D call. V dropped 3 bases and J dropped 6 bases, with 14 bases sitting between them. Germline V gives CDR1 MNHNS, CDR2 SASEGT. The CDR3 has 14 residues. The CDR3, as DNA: TGTGCCAGCAGTGAGGGAGGAGAATCAAATGGCTACACCTTC. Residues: CASSEGGESNGYTF.

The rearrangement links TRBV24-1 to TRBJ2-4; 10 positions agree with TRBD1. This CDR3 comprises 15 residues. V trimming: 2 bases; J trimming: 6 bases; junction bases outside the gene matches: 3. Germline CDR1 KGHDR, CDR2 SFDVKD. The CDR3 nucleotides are TGTGCCACCAGTGATTCGGGACAGGGGAGAAACATTCAGTACTTC. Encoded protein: CATSDSGQGRNIQYF.

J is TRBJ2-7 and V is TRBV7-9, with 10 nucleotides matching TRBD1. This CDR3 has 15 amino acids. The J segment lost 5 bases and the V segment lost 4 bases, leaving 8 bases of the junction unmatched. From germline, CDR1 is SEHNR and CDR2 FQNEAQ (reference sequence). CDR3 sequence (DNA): TGTGCCAGCAGCTCGGGACAGGGGAGGGGTAACGAGCAGTACTTC. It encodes CASSSGQGRGNEQYF.